Presented here are 23 T cell receptor beta chains from one specimen sequenced in a study of T-cell memory formation after mild COVID-19 (dated by TCRdb to about 2021). The library was made by 5' RACE. The sample was run on an Illumina NovaSeq 6000. Using fastp trimming at Q25 and MiXCR clonotype assembly, TCRdb reanalyzed the public sequencing data and kept in-frame beta chains. Each entry is one CDR3 protein sequence, shown with its most common DNA and genes. This sample has 120,000 to 150,000 distinct CDR3 sequences in its table, and 6% to 7% of those were observed once. Approximately 2.2% of the sample is held by the ten biggest clonotypes. Material for sequencing was PBMCs or a T cell subset sorted from them (not recorded which). The receptors were sampled from an adult woman who had mild COVID-19 (a few samples of this study predate the infection). The sample titles of this study are shuffled in the database, so cell type and time point are left out; the donor was told from shared clones.

Only a few counts were recorded for this clonotype. The rearrangement uses TRBV24-1 and TRBJ1-3; unclear D gene. There are 11 residues in the CDR3. The V gene's germline CDR1 is KGHDR and CDR2 SFDVKD. V was shortened by 6 bases and J by 4 bases, with 3 bases between the two germline ends. In DNA form, the CDR3 reads TGTGCCACCAGTACGGGAAACACCATATATTTT. Amino acids: CATSTGNTIYF.

This clonotype appeared many times. The V and J genes are TRBV20-1 and TRBJ1-1; D unresolved. CDR3 length: 14 amino acids. CDR1 is DFQATT and CDR2 is SNEGSKA in the germline V gene (reference sequence). V was trimmed by 6 bases and J by 2 bases, leaving 16 bases between them. The CDR3 nucleotides read TGCAGTGCCCGGGGTGGTAAGGGTAACACTGAAGCTTTCTTT. This gives the protein CSARGGKGNTEAFF.

The gene calls are TRBV20-1 and TRBJ1-1; the D gene is possibly TRBD1 (6 bases). Germline V gene lookup returns CDR1 DFQATT and CDR2 SNEGSKA (reference sequence). The ends were cut back, 5 bases at V and 7 bases at J, with 23 bases in the middle. This CDR3 is built from 15 residues. The CDR3 region has the DNA TGCAGTGCTCCCAGCCGGGGGCGGAATTCGAATGAAGCTTTCTTT. Its protein is CSAPSRGRNSNEAFF.

This clonotype was seen only a few times. V usage is TRBV7-9 and J usage is TRBJ2-1; tentatively, D is TRBD2 (5 bases). Germline V gives CDR1 SEHNR, CDR2 FQNEAQ (reference sequence). The ends were cut back, 6 bases at V and 8 bases at J, with 17 bases in the middle. The CDR3 contains 14 residues. The CDR3 loop reads CASSEIQRTDEQFF. As DNA, the CDR3 is TGTGCCAGCAGTGAAATCCAGCGGACCGATGAGCAGTTCTTC. The full variable domain, in which reference TRBV7-9 and TRBJ2-1 provide the parts outside the CDR3, is DTGVSQNPRHKITKRGQNVTFRCDPISEHNRLYWYRQTLGQGPEFLTYFQNEAQLEKSRLLSDRFSAERPKGSFSTLEIQRTEQGDSAMYLCASSEIQRTDEQFFGPGTRLTVL.

This clonotype turned up a few times. This rearrangement joins TRBV3-1 to TRBJ2-7; no definite D call. V lost 2 bases, J lost 0 bases, and 5 bases lay in between. Germline CDR1 LGHDT, CDR2 YNNKEL (reference sequence). The CDR3 consists of 13 residues. DNA of the CDR3: TGTGCCAGCAGCCAACATGGCTCCTACGAGCAGTACTTC. It specifies CASSQHGSYEQYF.

Regarding this clonotype: One base away lies a much larger clone, so this may be a sequencing read error. The gene calls are TRBV6-1 and TRBJ2-7, with D hard to call. CDR3 length: 12 amino acids. Trimming took off 2 bases at V and 2 bases at J, with 4 bases between the two ends. Per the germline V gene, CDR1 is MNHNS and CDR2 is SASEGT. Written as DNA, the CDR3 is TGTGCCAGCAGTGAATTGGCCTACGAGCAGTACTTC. The encoded protein is CASSELAYEQYF.

This clonotype showed up many times. The genes are TRBV10-3 and TRBJ2-7; unclear D gene. This CDR3 region has 12 residues. Germline V CDR1 and CDR2: ENHRY, SYGVKD. Trimming cost V 3 bases and J 4 bases, with 7 bases left between them. CDR3 coding DNA: TGTGCCATCAGTGACAAGGATTACGAGCAGTACTTC. Protein sequence: CAISDKDYEQYF.

In its sample, this clonotype was seen many times. The chain carries TRBV5-8 and TRBJ2-7; D is unclear. The V gene's germline CDR1 is SGHTS and CDR2 YDEGEE. Trimming pared 0 bases from V and 6 bases from J, leaving 16 bases between. The CDR3 contains 15 residues. The DNA of the CDR3 is TGTGCCAGCAGCTTGGGCCCCTTTCGGGCAGGCGAGCAGTACTTC. Amino acid sequence: CASSLGPFRAGEQYF.

This clonotype came up many times. The chain employs TRBV29-1 and TRBJ1-5, with TRBD1 matching over 7 bases. The CDR3 consists of 13 residues. V gave up 6 bases and J gave up 2 bases; unmatched junction bases: 4. Germline CDR1 SQVTM, CDR2 ANQGSEA. CDR3 region: CSVRQGRNQPQHF. For the CDR3, the DNA is TGCAGCGTCAGACAGGGCCGCAATCAGCCCCAGCATTTT.

This clonotype was counted at least ten times. This chain connects TRBV4-2 to TRBJ2-5; TRBD2 agrees at 7 bases. The ends lost 4 bases at V and 0 bases at J; junction bases unmatched: 2. Germline lookup yields CDR1 LGHNA and CDR2 YNFKEQ. This CDR3 is built from 14 residues. For the CDR3, the DNA is TGTGCCAGCAGCCGAGGGACTAACCAAGAGACCCAGTACTTC. Protein: CASSRGTNQETQYF.

The chain employs TRBV5-1 and TRBJ2-7, with 8 nucleotides matching TRBD1. V lost 2 bases, J lost 2 bases, and 6 bases stayed unmatched. The CDR3 spans 15 residues. Germline V gives CDR1 SGHRS, CDR2 YFSETQ. The CDR3 nucleotides are TGCGCCAGCAGCTTTACGGGACAGGATCCCTACGAGCAGTACTTC. Residues: CASSFTGQDPYEQYF.

This clonotype was counted many times. J is TRBJ2-1 and V is TRBV7-2; D not certain. V lost 8 bases, J lost 12 bases, and 23 bases lay in between. There are 14 residues in the CDR3. CDR1 is SGHTA, CDR2 FQGNSA, per germline. The CDR3 DNA follows: TGTGCCAGCGCCGCCGATTCTTCCATGGGTCGGCAGTTCTTC. Translation: CASAADSSMGRQFF.

In this sample, this clonotype turned up many times. CDR3 sequence (DNA): TGTGCCAGCTCACCAGACCGGGGTTTGGATACGCAGTATTTT. Protein sequence: CASSPDRGLDTQYF. The chain uses TRBV18 and TRBJ2-3; perhaps TRBD2 as D (5 bases). Germline CDR1 and CDR2: KGHSH and LQKENI. The CDR3 is 14 residues long. V lost 2 bases to trimming and J lost 6 bases, with 12 bases between them.

This clonotype was detected ten times or more. The chain couples TRBV9 to TRBJ2-3; D gene unclear. V lost 3 bases, J lost 5 bases, and 10 bases lay in between. Germline-derived CDR1 and CDR2 are SGDLS and YYNGEE. This CDR3 has 13 residues. The CDR3 sequence: CASSESQLDTQYF. The CDR3 DNA sequence: TGTGCCAGCAGCGAATCCCAGCTAGATACGCAGTATTTT.

A few counts support this clonotype. The V and J genes are TRBV19 and TRBJ1-1; no firm D call. CDR3 length: 14 residues. The V end was cut by 6 bases, the J end by 3 bases, with 14 bases between. Germline CDR1 is LNHDA and CDR2 is SQIVND (reference sequence). CDR3 nucleotides: TGTGCCAGTAGATCGGGTGGGGAACACACTGAAGCTTTCTTT. It encodes CASRSGGEHTEAFF.

Many counts were recorded for this clonotype. J is TRBJ1-2 and V is TRBV18; D not certain. This CDR3 region has 11 residues. Trimming cost V 8 bases and J 7 bases, with 11 bases left between them. CDR1 KGHSH and CDR2 LQKENI come from the germline V gene. CDR3 sequence reads: CASLKIGGYTF. In nucleotides, the CDR3 is TGTGCCAGCCTGAAAATCGGTGGCTACACCTTC. The full variable domain, rest sourced from reference TRBV18 and TRBJ1-2, is NAGVMQNPRHLVRRRGQEARLRCSPMKGHSHVYWYRQLPEEGLKFMVYLQKENIIDESGMPKERFSAEFPKEGPSILRIQQVVRGDSAAYFCASLKIGGYTFGSGTRLTVV.

This clonotype has a count of ten or more. J is TRBJ1-1 and V is TRBV7-9; D gene ambiguous. The CDR3 runs 11 residues. Trimming took off 4 bases at V and 4 bases at J, with 4 bases between the two ends. Germline V CDR1 and CDR2: SEHNR, FQNEAQ (reference sequence). CDR3 region: CASSWVTEAFF. The CDR3 nucleotides are TGTGCCAGCAGCTGGGTCACTGAAGCTTTCTTT.

As concerns this clonotype: Its ends do not fully match the called genes, so a read error is possible. The V call is TRBV4-3, the J call TRBJ1-1; D unclear. The CDR3 consists of 15 residues. CDR1 and CDR2 (germline): LGHNA, YSLEER. The CDR3 loop is CASRQDALANTEAFF. The DNA for the CDR3 is TGCGCCAGCAGACAAGATGCCCTGGCGAACACTGAAGCTTTCTTT.

The rearrangement uses TRBV4-2 and TRBJ1-2, with TRBD1 as a possible D gene (6 bases). The V and J ends lost 0 bases and 0 bases respectively, with 8 bases between them. The CDR3 is made up of 15 amino acids. Germline CDR1 reads LGHNA; CDR2 reads YNFKEQ. The CDR3 loop reads CASSQEQGANYGYTF. CDR3 coding DNA: TGTGCCAGCAGCCAAGAACAGGGCGCTAACTATGGCTACACCTTC.

This clonotype showed up just a few times. The V and J genes are TRBV12-3 or TRBV12-4 and TRBJ2-1, with TRBD2 identical over 10 bases. The V gene end was trimmed by 5 bases and the J gene end by 7 bases; junction bases not matched to a gene: 11. This CDR3 comprises 16 residues. In DNA, the CDR3 is TGTGCCAGCAGTCGACCTCCTAGCGGGAGTGGTAATGAGCAGTTCTTC. Its translation is CASSRPPSGSGNEQFF.

This clonotype was seen many times. The rearrangement links TRBV5-1 to TRBJ2-7; 10 nucleotides align to TRBD2. There are 15 residues in the CDR3. The ends lost 6 bases at V and 4 bases at J; junction bases unmatched: 10. From germline, CDR1 is SGHRS and CDR2 YFSETQ. The CDR3 region has the DNA TGCGCCAGCACCGGCGGGGCTAGCGGGAGTTACGAGCAGTACTTC. This translates into CASTGGASGSYEQYF.

This clonotype has only a few counts. The rearrangement uses TRBV29-1 and TRBJ1-2, with 8 bases lining up with TRBD1. J gave up 4 bases and V 2 bases, and 6 bases lay outside the gene matches. Germline V gene sequence: CDR1 SQVTM, CDR2 ANQGSEA. There are 14 residues in the CDR3. This chain's CDR3 is CSVETQGALYGYTF. CDR3 DNA sequence: TGCAGCGTTGAAACCCAGGGGGCCCTCTATGGCTACACCTTC.

CDR3 sequence reads: CASSITKTSGVYNEQFF. The DNA of the CDR3 is TGTGCCAGCAGCATCACAAAGACTAGCGGGGTCTACAATGAGCAGTTCTTC. The V call is TRBV28, the J call TRBJ2-1, with 11 bases aligning to TRBD2. The length of the CDR3 is 17 residues. V lost 6 bases and J lost 3; bases outside the gene matches: 10. Germline lookup yields CDR1 MDHEN and CDR2 SYDVKM.